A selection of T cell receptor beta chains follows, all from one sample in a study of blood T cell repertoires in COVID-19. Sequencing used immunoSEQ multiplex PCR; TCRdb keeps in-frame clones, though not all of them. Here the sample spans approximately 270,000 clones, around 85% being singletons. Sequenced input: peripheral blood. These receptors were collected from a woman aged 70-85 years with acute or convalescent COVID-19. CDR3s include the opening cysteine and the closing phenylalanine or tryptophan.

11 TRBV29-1 CSVSQGNGYTF
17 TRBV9 CASSVVGTRQPYNEQFF
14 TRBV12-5 CASGLAGQLNEQFF
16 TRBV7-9 CASSPRDRGFGSPLHF
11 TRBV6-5 CASGVVGGYTF
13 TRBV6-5 CASSYGRDTEAFF
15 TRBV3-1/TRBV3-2 CASSQSAGGPYEQYF
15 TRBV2 CASRQDLAGNQPQHF
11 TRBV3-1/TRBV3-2 CASSQGTKAFF
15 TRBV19 CASSTPDSSNQPQHF
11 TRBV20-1 CSARHDTEAFF
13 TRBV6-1 CASSEARRGEQYF
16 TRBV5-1 CASKPNPGSMNTEAFF
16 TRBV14 CASSQDLGRAYNEQFF
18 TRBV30 CAWSVGLGDRGYNSPLHF
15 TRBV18 CASSPGQRLRQPQHF
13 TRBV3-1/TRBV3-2 CASRLGQGVEAFF
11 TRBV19 CASSIGDIQYF
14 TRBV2 CASRWAGSTDTQYF
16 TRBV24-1 CATSDLKAGGVSEQFF
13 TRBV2 CASSRTGGHEQYF
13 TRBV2 CASSQGLNQPQHF
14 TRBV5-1 CASSFGQRGNTIYF
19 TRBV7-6 CASSPSSRDRVIFGSPLHF
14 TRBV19 CASTDRGSNQPQHF
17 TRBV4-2 CASSQVGAGGPTDTQYF
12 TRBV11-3 CASSPRKNEQFF
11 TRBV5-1 CASSTGGGYTF
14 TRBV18 CASSPLGVAYEQYF
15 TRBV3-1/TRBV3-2 CASSQATAGRDEQYF
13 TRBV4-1 CASSQEVQGEAFF
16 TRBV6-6 CASSYSRPHLNTEAFF
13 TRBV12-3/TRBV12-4 CASSLMGSLEQYF
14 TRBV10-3 CATRGEVNHQPQHF
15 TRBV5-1 CASSLGEASGNTIYF
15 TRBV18 CASSPSSGGIDEQFF
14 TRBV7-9 CASSLGTATDTQYF
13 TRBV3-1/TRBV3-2 CASSQATRSEAFF
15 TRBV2 CASSGDRRRFTEAFF
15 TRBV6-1 CASSEQTGINSPLHF
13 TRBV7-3 CASGVRRGTEAFF
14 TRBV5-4 CASSLAGTGYGYTF
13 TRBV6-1 CASSRYREGGYTF
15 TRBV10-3 CAISATGGEGYGYTF
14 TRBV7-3 CASSRGALTYEQYF
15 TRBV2 CASKRNGQGNSPLHF
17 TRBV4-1 CASSQVVPARDYNEQFF
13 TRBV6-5 CASTLGGGGGQYF